These T cell receptor beta chains were read from a single sample in a study of blood T cell repertoires in COVID-19. The table came from immunoSEQ multiplex PCR; TCRdb's copy has only in-frame clones and leaves some out. Of some 130,000 clones in the sample, around 80% were seen once. Sequenced: PBMCs or T cells enriched from blood (not recorded which). The receptors originated from a woman aged 50 to 65 who had recovered from COVID-19. Both conserved end residues are part of each CDR3. D genes are given only for firm matches.

cdr3_length j_call d_call v_call cdr3_nt cdr3_aa
14 TRBJ1-2 TRBD1 TRBV19 TGTGCCAGTAGCTACCAACTCCAGGGGGATGGCTACACCTTC CASSYQLQGDGYTF
16 TRBJ2-1 TRBD2 TRBV5-5 TGTGCCAGCAGCTTGGTGGCGGGGGGGCTGGGTTATGAGCAGTTCTTC CASSLVAGGLGYEQFF
16 TRBJ2-7 TRBD1 TRBV27 TGTGCCAGCAGTTACGGGACAGGCCGATCCTCCTACGAGCAGTACTTC CASSYGTGRSSYEQYF
12 TRBJ1-2 TRBD1 TRBV29-1 TGCAGCGTTGAGACAGGGGGTGGTGGCTACACCTTC CSVETGGGGYTF
16 TRBJ1-1 . TRBV5-1 TGCGCCAGCAGCTTGGATGGGGGGACCCTGAACACTGAAGCTTTCTTT CASSLDGGTLNTEAFF
15 TRBJ2-5 TRBD1 TRBV5-6 TGTGCCAGCAGCAACCCAAAGGGGGCCCGGGAGACCCAGTACTTC CASSNPKGARETQYF
16 TRBJ1-5 . TRBV4-2 TGTGCCAGCAGCCAAGATCTAGGGCAGGCGGGCCAGCCCCAGCATTTT CASSQDLGQAGQPQHF
14 TRBJ2-1 . TRBV19 TGTGCCAGCCAAAAGGAACAGGGATTCAATGAGCAGTTCTTC CASQKEQGFNEQFF
15 TRBJ1-2 . TRBV9 TGTGCCAGCAGCGTCCAGACAGGCCTCAACTATGGCTACACCTTC CASSVQTGLNYGYTF
15 TRBJ2-3 . TRBV6-5 TGTGCCAGCAGTCCCTCAGGGGCGAGCACAGATACGCAGTATTTT CASSPSGASTDTQYF
16 TRBJ1-5 . TRBV30 TGTGCCTGGAGTGTACGGCCCAGGACAGGCAATCAGCCCCAGCATTTT CAWSVRPRTGNQPQHF
16 TRBJ2-2 TRBD2 TRBV5-4 TGTGCCAGCAGACGCTGGGACGGGGGGAGGAGCGGGGAGCTGTTTTTT CASRRWDGGRSGELFF